A single sample gave rise to the 20 T cell receptor beta chains below, sequenced in a study of blood T cell repertoires in COVID-19. Clones were sequenced by immunoSEQ multiplex PCR, and TCRdb holds only the in-frame ones, with some missing. The sample carries roughly 150,000 clones, about 80% recorded once. Sequencing input: peripheral blood. The origin of the receptors is a man aged 55 to 70 with acute or convalescent COVID-19.

This clone was counted between two and nine times. The chain uses TRBV4-1 and TRBJ2-7; 9 bases line up with TRBD1. The germline CDR1 and CDR2 sequences are MGHRA and YSYEKL. CDR3 length equals 16 residues. J gave up 7 bases and V 1 base, and 11 bases lay outside the gene matches. The CDR3 DNA reads as TGCGCCAGCAGCCAAGCTACAGGGGGCTTTTACGTAGAGCAGTACTTC. Amino acid sequence: CASSQATGGFYVEQYF.

A few counts support this clone. This chain uses TRBV7-9 with TRBJ2-3; 8 bases line up with TRBD1. CDR3 length equals 16 residues. The V gene's germline CDR1 is SEHNR and CDR2 FQNEAQ (reference sequence). The junction had 8 bases not matched to a gene; V was cut back by 1 base and J by 5 bases. The CDR3 coding sequence is TGTGCCAGCAGCTTAGGCCGGACAGGGATGAGAGATACGCAGTATTTT. Protein: CASSLGRTGMRDTQYF.

The genes are TRBV9 and TRBJ1-2; D perhaps matches TRBD1 (6 bases). Trimming removed 0 bases from V and 8 bases from J, with 14 bases in between. In germline, CDR1 is SGDLS, CDR2 YYNGEE. There are 14 residues in the CDR3. The CDR3 reads CASSVGFGGLGYTF. The CDR3 DNA reads TGTGCCAGCAGCGTAGGCTTCGGGGGGCTAGGCTACACCTTC.

The rearrangement joins TRBV9 to TRBJ2-1, with 7 bases fitting TRBD2. Germline trimming cut 4 bases from V and 4 bases from J; bases unmatched to any gene: 8. The V gene's germline CDR1 is SGDLS and CDR2 YYNGEE. The CDR3 loop spans 15 amino acids. The CDR3 DNA follows: TGTGCCAGCAGCACGGCGGGAGCTGGGTACAATGAGCAGTTCTTC. Translating it yields CASSTAGAGYNEQFF.

This clone was seen a single time. This sequence joins TRBV6-5 and TRBJ2-2; possible D gene TRBD1, 5 bases. Trimming pared 2 bases from V and 4 bases from J, leaving 11 bases between. Germline CDR1 MNHEY, CDR2 SVGAGI. CDR3 length: 15 residues. The CDR3 DNA reads as TGTGCCAGCAGTTACAGGGGAAGGAGCACCGGGGAGCTGTTTTTT. This encodes CASSYRGRSTGELFF.

The chain joins TRBV18 to TRBJ1-2, with 9 bases that match TRBD1. J was trimmed by 8 bases and V by 3 bases; bases with no gene match: 7. The CDR3 extends over 14 amino acids. The germline V gene has CDR1 KGHSH and CDR2 LQKENI. CDR3 residues: CASSPEYRGHGYTF. The CDR3 bases are TGTGCCAGCTCACCGGAATACAGGGGGCACGGCTACACCTTC.

The V gene is TRBV18, the J gene TRBJ1-2; no reliable D call. Per the germline V gene, CDR1 is KGHSH and CDR2 is LQKENI. This CDR3 comprises 17 residues. V shed 3 bases and J shed 3 bases, with 20 bases lying between them. The CDR3 reads CASSPSVLEGLDYGYTF. CDR3 sequence (DNA): TGTGCCAGCTCACCGTCTGTCTTGGAGGGTCTTGACTATGGCTACACCTTC.

The chain recombines TRBV27 with TRBJ2-7, with D uncertain. Germline V gene lookup returns CDR1 MNHEY and CDR2 SMNVEV (reference sequence). V was clipped by 3 bases and J by 1 base, with 7 bases between them. This CDR3 has 13 amino acids. CDR3 sequence: CASSFKASYEQYF. The CDR3 DNA reads as TGTGCCAGCAGTTTTAAAGCTTCCTACGAGCAGTACTTC.

The chain couples TRBV3-1 (or the pseudogene TRBV3-2) to TRBJ1-4; the D is unclear. V lost 3 bases, J lost 10 bases, and 6 bases lay in between. Looked up from germline, CDR1 is LGHDT and CDR2 is YNNKEL (reference sequence). The CDR3 extends over 11 amino acids. The CDR3 loop reads CASSQRGKLFF. CDR3 nucleotide sequence: TGTGCCAGCAGCCAGCGGGGAAAACTGTTTTTT.

The chain recombines TRBV5-1 with TRBJ1-1; 8 bases line up with TRBD1. CDR3 length equals 14 residues. Germline loops: CDR1 SGHRS, CDR2 YFSETQ. The J segment lost 6 bases and the V segment lost 4 bases, leaving 8 bases of the junction unmatched. CDR3 DNA: TGCGCCAGCAGCCCCAGGGGGCTGGAAGCTGAAGCTTTCTTT. This gives the protein CASSPRGLEAEAFF.

This chain joins TRBV27 and TRBJ2-1, with TRBD2 identical over 8 bases. This CDR3 has 15 residues. Trimming removed 5 bases from V and 6 bases from J; junction bases left unmatched: 9. Germline V lookup: CDR1 MNHEY, CDR2 SMNVEV (reference sequence). This chain's CDR3 is CASSISAGVGNEQFF. The CDR3 nucleotides are TGTGCCAGCAGTATCTCAGCGGGAGTAGGCAATGAGCAGTTCTTC.

CDR3: CASSTPGQGIGELFF. CDR3 DNA sequence: TGTGCCAGTAGTACTCCGGGACAGGGAATCGGGGAGCTGTTTTTT. The J gene is TRBJ2-2, the V gene TRBV19; 9 bases fit TRBD1. The CDR3 consists of 15 residues. Trimming at V came to 4 bases and at J to 7 bases, leaving 7 bases not matched to a gene. Germline CDR1 LNHDA, CDR2 SQIVND (reference sequence).

The J gene is TRBJ2-1, the V gene TRBV4-3; TRBD1 matches at 7 bases. The CDR3 totals 16 residues. The J segment lost 5 bases and the V segment lost 1 base, leaving 8 bases of the junction unmatched. Germline CDR1 is LGHNA and CDR2 is YSLEER. CDR3 in DNA: TGCGCCAGCAGCCAAGGAGGGGGCCGCTCGGACAATGAGCAGTTCTTC. Translation: CASSQGGGRSDNEQFF.

The rearrangement uses TRBV19 and TRBJ2-1, with 14 bases that match TRBD2. CDR1 is LNHDA and CDR2 is SQIVND in the germline V gene (reference sequence). The CDR3 has 19 amino acids. J gave up 4 bases and V 7 bases, and 15 bases lay outside the gene matches. The CDR3 DNA follows: TGTGCCAGTACCCAGGGAGGACTAGCGGGAGGCAGGGTTTACAATGAGCAGTTCTTC. Translated, it gives CASTQGGLAGGRVYNEQFF.

The chain is built from TRBV28 and TRBJ2-7; TRBD1 matches at 9 bases. CDR3 size: 15 residues. In germline, CDR1 is MDHEN, CDR2 SYDVKM. With V trimmed by 2 bases and J by 7 bases, 9 bases remained unmatched. The CDR3 coding sequence is TGTGCCAGCAGTTTAACGGGGACAGGGTCGGGTGAGCAGTACTTC. Protein: CASSLTGTGSGEQYF.

J is TRBJ1-1 and V is TRBV5-1; D remains unclear. Germline values: CDR1 SGHRS, CDR2 YFSETQ. Trimming left V 2 bases short and J 2 bases short, with 10 bases between. The CDR3 runs 14 residues. Written as DNA, the CDR3 is TGCGCCAGCAGCTTTTACGGGGAAAACACTGAAGCTTTCTTT. It is translated as CASSFYGENTEAFF.

This chain joins TRBV25-1 and TRBJ1-2, with TRBD1 identical over 7 bases. There are 12 residues in the CDR3. With 3 bases clipped from V and 9 bases from J, the junction kept 4 bases outside the gene matches. Germline lookup yields CDR1 MGHDK and CDR2 SYGVNS. The CDR3 DNA sequence: TGTGCCAGCAGTGACCTGGACAGGCGCTACACCTTC. It is translated as CASSDLDRRYTF.

V usage is TRBV2 and J usage is TRBJ2-7; 11 nucleotides align to TRBD2. With 1 base clipped from V and 7 bases from J, the junction kept 9 bases outside the gene matches. The CDR3 covers 16 residues. Germline CDR1 reads SNHLY; CDR2 reads FYNNEI. CDR3 residues: CASSEGTSGYPREQYF. CDR3 nucleotides: TGTGCCAGCAGTGAAGGGACTAGCGGGTACCCTAGGGAGCAGTACTTC.

CDR3 bases: TGTGCCAGCAGTTTATCTCTTCCCCGGTCTGGAAACACCATATATTTT. It translates to CASSLSLPRSGNTIYF. The chain joins TRBV6-5 to TRBJ1-3; D gene unclear. CDR1 and CDR2 from the germline V gene are MNHEY and SVGAGI. The CDR3 runs to 16 residues. Trimming pared 4 bases from V and 1 base from J, leaving 14 bases between.

This clone came up once. The chain employs TRBV7-2 and TRBJ2-3; 8 bases are a match to TRBD2. Germline-derived CDR1 and CDR2 are SGHTA and FQGNSA. J was trimmed by 6 bases and V by 5 bases; bases with no gene match: 10. The CDR3 runs to 15 residues. CDR3 loop: CASSPLSSGSDTQYF. The CDR3 nucleotides read TGTGCCAGCAGCCCGCTCTCTAGCGGGTCGGATACGCAGTATTTT.